This T cell receptor beta chain was sequenced for a study of cytomegalovirus exposure and HLA in healthy donors. In the study overall: Genetic ancestry analysis placed under 90% of the roughly 400 donors that were genotyped in the Caucasian-associated cluster.

CDR1 KGHSH and CDR2 LQKENI come from the germline V gene. This CDR3 has 17 amino acids. The ends lost 2 bases at V and 6 bases at J; junction bases unmatched: 11. With 60 Vbeta and 13 Jbeta primers, the PCR was carried out. Data came from immunoSEQ multiplex PCR; TCRdb stores just in-frame clones and leaves some out. This table holds around 120,000 clones. Donors had nominal health at sampling but likely had unrecorded immune exposures. Sequencing used PBMCs. The chain couples TRBV18 to TRBJ1-2; 11 bases match TRBD1. The receptor's source is a man younger than 30 in good health and CMV-seronegative. Here the CDR3 reads CASSPGFLDRGLDGYTF. The CDR3 DNA is TGTGCCAGCTCACCAGGTTTTCTGGACAGGGGGCTCGATGGCTACACCTTC.